The next 30 T cell receptor beta chains were all read from a single sample in a study of control samples from healthy donors and cancer patients (dated by TCRdb to about 2020). The library was prepared using the immunoSEQ multiplex PCR assay. TCRdb obtained this table from immuneACCESS and retained in-frame rearrangements with V and J assigned. These tables miss some clones; where compared with another copy, unresolved V genes account for less than half of the shortfall, and the remainder is unexplained. This sample gives 160,000 or so clones in total; roughly 92% of them show up just once. Less than 0.75% of the sample is in the top ten clones. The sample consisted of blood. These receptor sequences come from a woman younger than 45 in good health.

In nucleotides, the CDR3 is TGTGCCAGCAGCTTACTTCTGGGGGCCTACGAGCAGTACTTC. This sequence encodes CASSLLLGAYEQYF. The chain uses TRBV7-8 and TRBJ2-7; D assignment may be TRBD1 or TRBD2 (5 bases each). Germline V lookup: CDR1 SGHVS, CDR2 FQNEAQ. The CDR3 extends over 14 amino acids. V was pared by 2 bases and J by 2 bases, with 10 bases between.

The V call is TRBV7-2, the J call TRBJ1-3, with a weak D call TRBD1 (5 bases). The CDR3 length is 15 residues. The germline V gene encodes CDR1 SGHTA and CDR2 FQGNSA. V lost 1 base, J lost 0 bases, and 7 bases lay in between. In DNA, the CDR3 is TGTGCCAGCAGCTTAGTAGGGGACTCTGGAAACACCATATATTTT. Amino acids: CASSLVGDSGNTIYF.

The chain has TRBV4-3 and TRBJ1-1, with D possibly TRBD1 on 5 matching bases. The V gene's germline CDR1 is LGHNA and CDR2 YSLEER. The ends were cut back, 4 bases at V and 1 base at J, with 7 bases in the middle. CDR3 length equals 13 residues. The CDR3 DNA is TGCGCCAGCAGCCTCGGACAGAACACTGAAGCTTTCTTT. It encodes CASSLGQNTEAFF.

This rearrangement joins TRBV5-1 to TRBJ2-1; 10 bases line up with TRBD2. The trim removed 5 bases at V and 5 bases at J, leaving 7 bases unmatched. The CDR3 runs to 15 residues. CDR1 and CDR2 (germline): SGHRS, YFSETQ. The CDR3 region has the DNA TGCGCCAGCAGTTCTAGCGGGAGTCGAAACAATGAGCAGTTCTTC. Amino acid sequence: CASSSSGSRNNEQFF.

The chain combines TRBV6-2 or TRBV6-3 with TRBJ2-7; tentatively, D is TRBD2 (6 bases). Trimming took off 5 bases at V and 7 bases at J, with 12 bases between the two ends. Germline lookup yields CDR1 MNHEY and CDR2 SVGEGT. There are 12 residues in the CDR3. CDR3 in DNA: TGTGCCAGCAGTATCAGCGGGCGGGAGCAGTACTTC. It yields the protein CASSISGREQYF.

The gene calls are TRBV6-1 and TRBJ2-3, with D perhaps TRBD2 (5 bases). The germline gives CDR1 MNHNS, CDR2 SASEGT. This CDR3 spans 14 amino acids. V lost 2 bases and J lost 4, with 10 bases in between. CDR3 in amino acids: CASSELWGADTQYF. The DNA for the CDR3 is TGTGCCAGCAGTGAACTATGGGGAGCAGATACGCAGTATTTT.

This rearrangement joins TRBV7-6 to TRBJ2-3; 12 bases map to TRBD2. This CDR3 is built from 16 residues. The junction had 3 bases not matched to a gene; V was cut back by 5 bases and J by 0 bases. Germline values: CDR1 SGHVS, CDR2 FNYEAQ. The CDR3 loop reads CASSAGTSGSTDTQYF. The CDR3 bases are TGTGCCAGCAGCGCCGGGACTAGCGGGAGCACAGATACGCAGTATTTT.

The chain is built from TRBV9 and TRBJ2-1, with D unresolved. This CDR3 has 14 residues. Trimming cost V 0 bases and J 10 bases, with 14 bases left between them. CDR1 is SGDLS, CDR2 YYNGEE, per germline. CDR3 loop: CASSVEASMKEQFF. The CDR3 coding sequence is TGTGCCAGCAGCGTAGAGGCTTCCATGAAGGAGCAGTTCTTC.

J is TRBJ2-2 and V is TRBV5-1; D perhaps matches TRBD2 (5 bases). The V end lost 0 bases, the J end lost 6 bases, and 12 bases lay between the germline ends. CDR3 length: 15 residues. The germline gives CDR1 SGHRS, CDR2 YFSETQ. The CDR3 is CASSLARVKSGELFF. The CDR3 DNA reads TGCGCCAGCAGCTTGGCGAGGGTGAAGTCCGGGGAGCTGTTTTTT.

V and J are TRBV4-1 and TRBJ2-5, with TRBD2 matching over 9 bases. This CDR3 is 16 amino acids long. V lost 1 base, J lost 2 bases, and 5 bases stayed unmatched. Germline CDR1 reads MGHRA; CDR2 reads YSYEKL. Here the CDR3 DNA reads TGCGCCAGCAGCCAAGCTCTAGCGGGGATACAAGAGACCCAGTACTTC. This codes for CASSQALAGIQETQYF.

V is TRBV19 and J is TRBJ2-7, with TRBD1 matching over 10 bases. Germline V gene sequence: CDR1 LNHDA, CDR2 SQIVND (reference sequence). Trimming cost V 5 bases and J 7 bases; bases outside gene matches: 11. The CDR3 runs 15 residues. CDR3 amino acids: CASSPLRDRGYEQYF. The CDR3 bases are TGTGCCAGTAGTCCCCTCCGGGACAGGGGTTATGAGCAGTACTTC.

The chain combines TRBV7-6 with TRBJ2-7; TRBD2 matches at 7 bases. CDR1 and CDR2 (germline): SGHVS, FNYEAQ. There are 14 residues in the CDR3. With V trimmed by 5 bases and J by 2 bases, 6 bases remained unmatched. In DNA, the CDR3 is TGTGCCAGCAGCATGCCGGGACTAACCTACGAGCAGTACTTC. Protein sequence: CASSMPGLTYEQYF.

A word on this clone: The identical CDR3 is also encoded by other nucleotide sequences in the sample. The rearrangement links TRBV5-4 to TRBJ2-1; 10 nucleotides agree with TRBD1. With V trimmed by 3 bases and J by 4 bases, 4 bases remained unmatched. CDR3 length equals 15 residues. Germline CDR1 and CDR2: SGHNT and YYREEE (reference sequence). CDR3 region: CASSSDRGGYNEQFF. CDR3 in DNA: TGTGCCAGCAGCTCGGACAGGGGGGGATACAATGAGCAGTTCTTC.

This chain joins TRBV28 and TRBJ1-2; D is undetermined. CDR3 size: 13 residues. Germline lookup yields CDR1 MDHEN and CDR2 SYDVKM. V was pared by 5 bases and J by 0 bases, with 7 bases between. The CDR3 DNA reads as TGTGCCAGCAGTCAAAGGGCTAACTATGGCTACACCTTC. This encodes CASSQRANYGYTF.

The rearrangement links TRBV5-1 to TRBJ1-4; the D gene is possibly TRBD1 (5 bases). Germline V lookup: CDR1 SGHRS, CDR2 YFSETQ. Trimming pared 5 bases from V and 0 bases from J, leaving 8 bases between. There are 14 residues in the CDR3. CDR3 residues: CASSPGPTNEKLFF. The CDR3 DNA is TGCGCCAGCAGTCCGGGACCAACTAATGAAAAACTGTTTTTT.

This clone was recorded a few times. The CDR3 DNA sequence: TGCAGTGCTGACAGGGGGTTGGCCCTCCACTTT. Protein product: CSADRGLALHF. The gene calls are TRBV20-1 and TRBJ1-6; 9 bases align to TRBD1. Germline V gene data show CDR1 as DFQATT and CDR2 as SNEGSKA (reference sequence). V was clipped by 5 bases and J by 14 bases; unmatched bases: 4. This CDR3 contains 11 residues.

This chain connects TRBV19 to TRBJ2-1; 9 nucleotides line up with TRBD2. Germline V lookup: CDR1 LNHDA, CDR2 SQIVND (reference sequence). The ends lost 2 bases at V and 7 bases at J; junction bases unmatched: 6. The CDR3 extends over 15 amino acids. CDR3 nucleotides: TGTGCCAGTAGTATATTTGCGGGAGGGCCTAATGAGCAGTTCTTC. It translates to CASSIFAGGPNEQFF.

The chain combines TRBV6-5 with TRBJ1-5; D is ambiguous. Per germline, CDR1 MNHEY and CDR2 SVGAGI. This CDR3 contains 14 residues. The V end lost 6 bases, the J end lost 2 bases, and 11 bases lay between the germline ends. CDR3 residues: CASRLGNGNQPQHF. The CDR3 nucleotides are TGTGCCAGCAGATTGGGGAACGGCAATCAGCCCCAGCATTTT.

The rearrangement joins TRBV9 to TRBJ2-2, with TRBD1 identical over 9 bases. Germline V gene data show CDR1 as SGDLS and CDR2 as YYNGEE. The CDR3 runs to 15 residues. Trimming at V came to 0 bases and at J to 6 bases, leaving 3 bases not matched to a gene. The CDR3: CASSVEGQGSGELFF. CDR3 sequence (DNA): TGTGCCAGCAGCGTAGAGGGACAGGGATCCGGGGAGCTGTTTTTT.

The chain is built from TRBV24-1 and TRBJ2-5; perhaps D is TRBD1 or TRBD2 (6 bases each). V lost 5 bases and J 5 bases, leaving 14 bases between the germline ends. Germline-derived CDR1 and CDR2 are KGHDR and SFDVKD. The CDR3 runs to 14 residues. DNA for the CDR3: TGTGCCACCAGTGTTGGGGGGCAGGGCGAGACCCAGTACTTC. Translation: CATSVGGQGETQYF.

This sequence joins TRBV5-6 and TRBJ2-1; D is unresolved. Trimming took 2 bases from V and 6 from J, leaving 9 bases between them. CDR3 length: 13 amino acids. Germline CDR1 SGHDT, CDR2 YYEEEE. The CDR3 region is CASSFVRSNEQFF. CDR3 DNA: TGTGCCAGCAGCTTTGTTCGCAGCAATGAGCAGTTCTTC.

The rearrangement joins TRBV28 to TRBJ2-2, with D perhaps matching TRBD1 or TRBD2 (6 bases each). V shed 7 bases and J shed 7 bases, with 16 bases lying between them. This CDR3 region has 14 residues. Germline V CDR1 and CDR2: MDHEN, SYDVKM. Written as DNA, the CDR3 is TGTGCCAGCACCTCTGTAGGGGGGATCGGGGAGCTGTTTTTT. Its protein product is CASTSVGGIGELFF.

V and J are TRBV6-6 and TRBJ1-1; 9 bases align to TRBD1. V lost 8 bases to trimming and J lost 4 bases; unmatched junction nucleotides: 5. CDR3 length: 13 amino acids. Germline lookup yields CDR1 MNHNY and CDR2 SVGAGI (reference sequence). The CDR3 loop reads CASGGQGGTEAFF. DNA for the CDR3: TGTGCCAGCGGGGGACAGGGAGGCACTGAAGCTTTCTTT.

The rearrangement joins TRBV29-1 to TRBJ2-1, with 11 bases aligning to TRBD1. CDR3 length: 14 amino acids. Germline-derived CDR1 and CDR2 are SQVTM and ANQGSEA. The junction had 6 bases not matched to a gene; V was cut back by 6 bases and J by 5 bases. CDR3 sequence reads: CSVGGQGANNEQFF. The CDR3 DNA sequence: TGCAGCGTGGGTGGACAGGGGGCTAACAATGAGCAGTTCTTC.

CDR3 coding DNA: TGCGCCAGCAGCCAGGTGACTAGCGGGAGATACGAGCAGTACTTC. Translating it yields CASSQVTSGRYEQYF. The chain has TRBV4-1 and TRBJ2-7; TRBD2 matches 12 bases. This CDR3 spans 15 amino acids. Per germline, CDR1 MGHRA and CDR2 YSYEKL. With 3 bases clipped from V and 4 bases from J, the junction kept 4 bases outside the gene matches.

The chain links TRBV5-1 to TRBJ1-2; 8 bases match TRBD1. The length of the CDR3 is 14 residues. The germline V gene has CDR1 SGHRS and CDR2 YFSETQ. V lost 0 bases, J lost 8 bases, and 6 bases stayed unmatched. The CDR3 DNA is TGCGCCAGCAGCTTGGTACAGGGGGAAGTGGGCTACACCTTC. Residues: CASSLVQGEVGYTF.

The rearrangement joins TRBV18 to TRBJ2-7; tentatively, D is TRBD1 or TRBD2 (5 bases each). The CDR3 has 15 amino acids. Germline V gives CDR1 KGHSH, CDR2 LQKENI. Trimming pared 3 bases from V and 2 bases from J, leaving 14 bases between. CDR3 in DNA: TGTGCCAGCTCACCCGGAGCCGGGACGGCCTACGAGCAGTACTTC. The encoded protein is CASSPGAGTAYEQYF. Supplemented by reference TRBV18 and TRBJ2-7, the full variable domain reads NAGVMQNPRHLVRRRGQEARLRCSPMKGHSHVYWYRQLPEEGLKFMVYLQKENIIDESGMPKERFSAEFPKEGPSILRIQQVVRGDSAAYFCASSPGAGTAYEQYFGPGTRLTVT.

The chain is built from TRBV24-1 and TRBJ1-3; maybe TRBD1 (6 bases). Trimming shortened V by 9 bases and J by 0 bases, and 23 bases separated the two germline ends. The germline V gene has CDR1 KGHDR and CDR2 SFDVKD. The CDR3 is 18 residues long. The CDR3 loop reads CATQEGVHRESSGNTIYF. In DNA form, the CDR3 reads TGTGCCACCCAGGAGGGGGTTCACAGGGAAAGCTCTGGAAACACCATATATTTT.

The chain has TRBV5-1 and TRBJ2-5; the D is unclear. The CDR3 is made up of 13 amino acids. Deletions cut 1 base from V and 1 base from J, with 5 bases between. Germline CDR1 and CDR2: SGHRS and YFSETQ. The CDR3 sequence is CASSLSPQETQYF. In DNA, the CDR3 is TGCGCCAGCAGCTTGAGCCCCCAAGAGACCCAGTACTTC.

This clone is a singleton in its sample. CDR3: CASSRTGPNYGYTF. In nucleotides, the CDR3 is TGTGCCAGCAGTCGCACAGGTCCCAACTATGGCTACACCTTC. V is TRBV28 and J is TRBJ1-2, with a possible D match to TRBD1 (5 bases). Trimming removed 5 bases from V and 2 bases from J, with 12 bases in between. The CDR3 is made up of 14 amino acids. Germline CDR1 and CDR2: MDHEN and SYDVKM.